This TCR beta chain was sequenced during a study of a mutant IDH1 vaccine in newly diagnosed glioma. Across the whole study: Of treated patients, approximately 60% were men and roughly 38% women, averaging around 40 years. Weeks 35 and 47 hosted visits V12 and V13, respectively.

In the case of this clone: The target antigen is unknown.

This table comes from immunoSEQ multiplex PCR, and its TCRdb copy is limited to in-frame clones, with some not included. The table lists 45,000 to 60,000 clones, 88% of them singletons. Stated time point: week 35, safety follow-up. Vaccine doses each comprised 300 ug of mutant IDH1 20-mer peptide, with topical imiquimod. CDR3 length: 15 amino acids. Trimming took off 2 bases at V and 5 bases at J, with 15 bases between the two ends. Germline V gene lookup returns CDR1 MGHDK and CDR2 SYGVNS. The sample here was PBMCs, taken from a glioma patient whose treatment included an IDH1 peptide vaccine. The clonotype originates from a woman between 35 and 50 years old with glioma. The V and J genes are TRBV25-1 and TRBJ1-1; a possible D gene is TRBD1 (5 bases). CDR3 nucleotides: TGTGCCAGCAGTGAAGGGGCAGGGAGGGAAACTGAAGCTTTCTTT. This sequence encodes CASSEGAGRETEAFF. The entire variable domain, with the rest obtained from reference TRBV25-1 and TRBJ1-1, is as follows: EADIYQTPRYLVIGTGKKITLECSQTMGHDKMYWYQQDPGMELHLIHYSYGVNSTEKGDLSSESTVSRIRTEHFPLTLESARPSHTSQYLCASSEGAGRETEAFFGQGTRLTVV.